The TCR beta chain under discussion was sequenced for a study of prognosis after radiotherapy for stage I lung cancer (dated by TCRdb to the early 2020s). Concerning the study at large: Around 18 stage I NSCLC patients were enrolled in Nanjing, China, between April 2018 and January 2019. Roughly 5 patients had oligometastatic NSCLC after surgical resection of the primary tumor, and around 14 had newly diagnosed primary stage I lung tumors. Every patient was regarded as medically inoperable, because of comorbidities in about twelve cases and refusal of surgery in roughly seven cases. The cohort comprised roughly 13 men and several women with a median age of roughly 75 years, ranging from about 53 to 85 years. Approximately 13 patients had adenocarcinoma and seven had squamous cell carcinoma as the tumor histology. Using image-guided IMRT or VMAT, SBRT was delivered in 3 to 5 fractions at a biologically effective dose of at least 100 Gy. In every patient, SBRT was given without any concurrent therapy. Four of the 19 patients developed distant metastases after SBRT, at a median of around 7 months; the other 15 showed no significant progression. Peripheral blood TCR beta repertoires were profiled in stage I NSCLC patients before and after stereotactic body radiotherapy, and the repertoires were related to distant failure. A total of around 40 blood samples from 19 patients were sequenced, with one sample obtained before and one obtained after SBRT for each patient. Study-level results and caveats: Post-SBRT Shannon entropy and its change from baseline were lower in patients who developed distant metastases; baseline Shannon entropy was not associated with metastases. Whether the expanded TCR clones were tumor-specific was not determined. After SBRT, the count of unique TCR clones dropped from a median of around 10,000 beforehand to 6,500 to 8,000 afterward (Wilcoxon paired P=0.011). No adjustment for multiple comparisons was applied to any of the reported P values. The study was limited by the small cohort and short follow-up, and independent validation of the study findings is required. Differences by metastasis status were reportedly seen in TRBV and TRBJ usage frequencies, involving two V genes at baseline and, after SBRT, nine V genes and two J genes.

Two rounds of multiplex PCR on genomic DNA were used to amplify the TCR beta CDR3 region. The first PCR round used primers specific to each TRBV and TRBJ gene, with sequences filed in Chinese patent CN105087789A. Universal primers were used in the second PCR round. The Roche High Pure PCR Template Preparation Kit was used to extract genomic DNA from frozen PBMCs. The libraries underwent paired-end sequencing with 151 bp reads on an Illumina HiSeq 3000. The paper's processing steps were these. Raw reads lacking the multiplex PCR primer sequences were removed with CutAdapt. High-quality paired reads were merged into contigs with PEAR. By aligning each contig to reference sequences, MiXCR assigned the TRB V, D and J gene segments to that contig. CDR3 sequences were clustered by base quality and sequence similarity to remove sequencing errors. Shannon entropy, normalized by the natural log of the productive TCR sequence number, served as the measure of diversity. Clonality was computed as one minus the ratio of Shannon entropy to the natural log of the number of unique clonotypes. Progression-free survival cut-offs for repertoire metrics were chosen using the Youden index of ROC curves, with analyses run in R 3.5.3. TCRdb trimmed the raw reads at Q25, called clones with MiXCR and kept productive beta chains. One record per CDR3 amino acid sequence lists the most common genes and DNA. These V and J calls rely on TCRdb rather than the paper's analysis. In this sample the table shows 20,000 to 25,000 distinct CDR3 sequences, roughly 43% of which occur a single time. Of the sample, more than 25% falls within the top ten clones.

No patient had a history of other malignancies or prior chemotherapy or radiotherapy, and all had node-negative disease on CT and PET/CT. About 6.3 milliliters of peripheral venous blood were drawn into EDTA tubes at each of two time points. Ficoll-Paque Plus density-gradient centrifugation was used to isolate PBMCs. Right after collection, samples were kept at -80 degrees C until analysis. Ten or more counts support this clonotype. No cognate antigen has been identified for it. It has no much larger one-base neighbor in the sample; base qualities were not kept. Including the terminal cysteine and phenylalanine, the CDR3 comprises 15 residues. Of the read, only the CDR3 DNA is kept; its 45 bases are in frame from base 1. V lost 1 base and J lost 8 bases; the stretch between them is 12 bases long.

In this chain, TRBV12-3 or TRBV12-4 is recombined with TRBJ1-6, and possibly TRBD1, on 6 matching bases. The TCR sequence derives from a donor of 50 years or more with non-small cell lung cancer. The sequencing here drew on PBMCs, taken before or after stereotactic body radiation therapy (not recorded which). In nucleotides, the sequence is TGTGCCAGCAGTTTAGTCGGGGGGGGCGATTCACCCCTCCACTTT. Translated, it gives CASSLVGGGDSPLHF.